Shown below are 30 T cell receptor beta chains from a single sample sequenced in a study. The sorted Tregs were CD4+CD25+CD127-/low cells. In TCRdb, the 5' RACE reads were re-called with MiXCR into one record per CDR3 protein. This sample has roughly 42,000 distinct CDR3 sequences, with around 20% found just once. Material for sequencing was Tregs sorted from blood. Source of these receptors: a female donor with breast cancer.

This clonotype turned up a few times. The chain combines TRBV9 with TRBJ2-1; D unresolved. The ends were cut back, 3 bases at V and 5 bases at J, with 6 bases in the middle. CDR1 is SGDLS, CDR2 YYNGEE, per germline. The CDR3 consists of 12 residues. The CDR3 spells CASSAGNNEQFF. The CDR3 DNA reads TGTGCCAGCAGCGCCGGAAACAATGAGCAGTTCTTC.

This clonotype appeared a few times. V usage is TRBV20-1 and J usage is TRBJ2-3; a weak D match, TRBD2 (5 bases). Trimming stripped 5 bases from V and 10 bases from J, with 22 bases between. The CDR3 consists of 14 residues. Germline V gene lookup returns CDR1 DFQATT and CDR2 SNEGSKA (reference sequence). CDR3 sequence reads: CSAPRLEEDGAQYF. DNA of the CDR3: TGCAGTGCTCCCCGCCTAGAGGAGGATGGTGCGCAGTATTTT.

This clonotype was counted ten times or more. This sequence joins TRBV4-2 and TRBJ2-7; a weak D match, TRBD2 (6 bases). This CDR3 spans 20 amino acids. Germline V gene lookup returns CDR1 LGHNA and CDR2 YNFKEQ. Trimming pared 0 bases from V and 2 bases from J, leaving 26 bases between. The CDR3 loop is CASSQDGAGGLGSWAYEQYF. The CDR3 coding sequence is TGTGCCAGCAGCCAAGATGGGGCCGGGGGATTGGGGAGTTGGGCCTACGAGCAGTACTTC.

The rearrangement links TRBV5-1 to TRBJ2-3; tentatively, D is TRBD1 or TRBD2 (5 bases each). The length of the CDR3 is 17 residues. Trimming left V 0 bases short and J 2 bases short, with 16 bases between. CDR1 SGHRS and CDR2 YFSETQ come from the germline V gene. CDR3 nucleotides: TGCGCCAGCAGCTTGGAATATTCGGGGCAGGACACAGATACGCAGTATTTT. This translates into CASSLEYSGQDTDTQYF.

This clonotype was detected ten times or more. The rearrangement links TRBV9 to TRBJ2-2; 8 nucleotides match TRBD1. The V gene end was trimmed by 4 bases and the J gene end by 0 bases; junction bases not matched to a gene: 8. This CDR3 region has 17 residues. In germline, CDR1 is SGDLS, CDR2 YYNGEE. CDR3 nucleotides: TGTGCCAGCAGCTTAAGTAGGGACAGGACGAACACCGGGGAGCTGTTTTTT. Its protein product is CASSLSRDRTNTGELFF.

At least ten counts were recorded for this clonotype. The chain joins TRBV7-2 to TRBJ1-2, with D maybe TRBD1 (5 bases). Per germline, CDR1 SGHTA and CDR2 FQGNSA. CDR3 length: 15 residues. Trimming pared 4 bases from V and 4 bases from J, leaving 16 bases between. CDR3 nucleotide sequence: TGTGCCAGCAGCTCGCCCGCCAGGGATTCCTATGGCTACACCTTC. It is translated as CASSSPARDSYGYTF. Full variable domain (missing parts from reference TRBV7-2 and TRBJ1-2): GAGVSQSPSNKVTEKGKDVELRCDPISGHTALYWYRQSLGQGLEFLIYFQGNSAPDKSGLPSDRFSAERTGGSVSTLTIQRTQQEDSAVYLCASSSPARDSYGYTFGSGTRLTVV.

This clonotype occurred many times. The CDR3 nucleotides read TGTGCCAGCAGGCCGGACAGGGGGCCGGGCTACACCTTC. Amino acid sequence: CASRPDRGPGYTF. The chain combines TRBV6-5 with TRBJ1-2, with 11 bases fitting TRBD1. V was clipped by 6 bases and J by 8 bases; unmatched bases: 5. This CDR3 spans 13 amino acids. Per germline, CDR1 MNHEY and CDR2 SVGAGI.

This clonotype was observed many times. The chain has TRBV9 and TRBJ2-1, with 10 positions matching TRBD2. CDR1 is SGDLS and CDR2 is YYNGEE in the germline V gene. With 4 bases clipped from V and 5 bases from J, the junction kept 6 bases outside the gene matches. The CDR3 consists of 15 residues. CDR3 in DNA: TGTGCCAGCAGCCCCTGGACTAGCGGTAACAATGAGCAGTTCTTC. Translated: CASSPWTSGNNEQFF.

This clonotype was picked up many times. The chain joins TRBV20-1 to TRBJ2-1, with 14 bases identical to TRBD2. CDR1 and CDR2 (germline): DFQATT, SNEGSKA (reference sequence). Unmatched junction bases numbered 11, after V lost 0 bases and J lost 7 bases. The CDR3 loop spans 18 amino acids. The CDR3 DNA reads TGCAGTGCTAGAGATCCCATGACTAGCGGGAGGGCCTTGAATGAGCAGTTCTTC. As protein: CSARDPMTSGRALNEQFF.

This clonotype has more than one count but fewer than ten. For the CDR3, the DNA is TGTGCCAGCAGCCAAGAAGGTGACAATGAGCAGTTCTTC. Its translation is CASSQEGDNEQFF. The genes are TRBV3-1 and TRBJ2-1, with unresolved D. V was trimmed by 0 bases and J by 5 bases, leaving 5 bases between them. The CDR3 is made up of 13 amino acids. The germline V gene has CDR1 LGHDT and CDR2 YNNKEL (reference sequence).

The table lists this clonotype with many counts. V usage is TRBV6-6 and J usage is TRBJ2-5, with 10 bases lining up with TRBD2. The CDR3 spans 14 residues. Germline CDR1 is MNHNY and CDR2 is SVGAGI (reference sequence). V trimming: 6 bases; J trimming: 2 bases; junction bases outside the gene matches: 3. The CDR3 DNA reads TGTGCCAGCAGACAACTAGCGGGACAAGAGACCCAGTACTTC. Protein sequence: CASRQLAGQETQYF.

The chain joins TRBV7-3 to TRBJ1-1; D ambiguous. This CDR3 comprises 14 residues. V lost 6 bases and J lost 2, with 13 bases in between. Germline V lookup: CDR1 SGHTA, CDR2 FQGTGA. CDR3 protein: CASSPGWGNTEAFF. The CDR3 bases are TGTGCCAGCAGTCCGGGGTGGGGTAACACTGAAGCTTTCTTT.

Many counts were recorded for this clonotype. CDR3 DNA: TGTGCCAGCAGAGAACCGGTTACAGGGGCCTACAATGAGCAGTTCTTC. This gives the protein CASREPVTGAYNEQFF. This chain uses TRBV27 with TRBJ2-1; 7 bases agree with TRBD1. The CDR3 runs to 16 residues. The ends lost 6 bases at V and 2 bases at J; junction bases unmatched: 10. Germline values: CDR1 MNHEY, CDR2 SMNVEV (reference sequence).

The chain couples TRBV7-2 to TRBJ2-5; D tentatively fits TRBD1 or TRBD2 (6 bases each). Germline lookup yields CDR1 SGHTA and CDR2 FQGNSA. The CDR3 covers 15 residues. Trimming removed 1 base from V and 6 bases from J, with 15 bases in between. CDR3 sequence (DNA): TGTGCCAGCAGCTTAGGTGGGGGGCGCGGGAAGACCCAGTACTTC. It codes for CASSLGGGRGKTQYF.

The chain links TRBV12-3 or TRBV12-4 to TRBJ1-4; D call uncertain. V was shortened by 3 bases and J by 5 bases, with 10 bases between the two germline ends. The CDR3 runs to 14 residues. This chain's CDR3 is CASSLSGSNEKLFF. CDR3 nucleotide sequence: TGTGCCAGCAGTTTGTCTGGGAGCAATGAAAAACTGTTTTTT.

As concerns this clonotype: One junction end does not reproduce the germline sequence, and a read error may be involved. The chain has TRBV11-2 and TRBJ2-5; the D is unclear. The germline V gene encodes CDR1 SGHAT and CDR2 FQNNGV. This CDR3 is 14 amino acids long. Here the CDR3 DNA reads TGTACCAGCAGCTCCGAAGGGTGGCAAGAGACCCAGTACTTC. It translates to CTSSSEGWQETQYF.

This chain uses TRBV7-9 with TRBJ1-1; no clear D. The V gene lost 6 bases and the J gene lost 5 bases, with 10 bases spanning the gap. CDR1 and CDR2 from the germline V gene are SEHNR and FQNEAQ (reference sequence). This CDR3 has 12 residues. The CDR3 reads CASSTLRTEAFF. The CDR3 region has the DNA TGTGCCAGCAGTACCTTAAGGACTGAAGCTTTCTTT.

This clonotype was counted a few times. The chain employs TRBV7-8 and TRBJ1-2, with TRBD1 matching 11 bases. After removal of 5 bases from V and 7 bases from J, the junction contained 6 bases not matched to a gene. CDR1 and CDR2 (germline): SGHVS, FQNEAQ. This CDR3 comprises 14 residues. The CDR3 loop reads CASSPGQGVVGYTF. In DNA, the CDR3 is TGTGCCAGCAGCCCGGGACAGGGGGTAGTTGGCTACACCTTC.

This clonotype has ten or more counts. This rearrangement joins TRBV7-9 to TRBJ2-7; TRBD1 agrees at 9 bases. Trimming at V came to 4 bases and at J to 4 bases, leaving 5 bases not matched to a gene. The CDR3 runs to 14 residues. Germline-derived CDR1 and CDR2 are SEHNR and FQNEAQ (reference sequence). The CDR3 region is CASSSGQGVYEQYF. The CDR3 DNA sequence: TGTGCCAGCAGCTCGGGACAGGGAGTTTACGAGCAGTACTTC. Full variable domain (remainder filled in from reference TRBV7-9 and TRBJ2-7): DTGVSQNPRHKITKRGQNVTFRCDPISEHNRLYWYRQTLGQGPEFLTYFQNEAQLEKSRLLSDRFSAERPKGSFSTLEIQRTEQGDSAMYLCASSSGQGVYEQYFGPGTRLTVT.

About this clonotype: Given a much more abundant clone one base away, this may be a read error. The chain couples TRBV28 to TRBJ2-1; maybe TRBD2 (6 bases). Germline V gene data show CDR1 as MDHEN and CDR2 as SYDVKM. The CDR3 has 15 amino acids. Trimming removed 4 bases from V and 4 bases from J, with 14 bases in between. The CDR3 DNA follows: TGTGCCAGCAGTTCTAGCCAGCGGGCTTACAATGAGCAGTTCTTC. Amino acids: CASSSSQRAYNEQFF.

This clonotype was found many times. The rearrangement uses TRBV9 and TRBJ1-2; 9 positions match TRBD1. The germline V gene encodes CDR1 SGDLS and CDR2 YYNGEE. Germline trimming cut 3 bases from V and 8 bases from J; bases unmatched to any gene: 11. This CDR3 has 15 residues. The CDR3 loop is CASSGPGTGIRGYTF. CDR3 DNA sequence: TGTGCCAGCAGCGGTCCCGGGACAGGGATAAGGGGCTACACCTTC.

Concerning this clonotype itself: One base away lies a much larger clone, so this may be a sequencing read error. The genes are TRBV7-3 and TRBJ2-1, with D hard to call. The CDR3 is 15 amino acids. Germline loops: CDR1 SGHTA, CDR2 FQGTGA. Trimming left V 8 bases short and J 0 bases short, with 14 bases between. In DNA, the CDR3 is TGTGCCAGCCCCAAGGAGAACTTCTCCTACAATGAGCAGTTCTTC. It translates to CASPKENFSYNEQFF.

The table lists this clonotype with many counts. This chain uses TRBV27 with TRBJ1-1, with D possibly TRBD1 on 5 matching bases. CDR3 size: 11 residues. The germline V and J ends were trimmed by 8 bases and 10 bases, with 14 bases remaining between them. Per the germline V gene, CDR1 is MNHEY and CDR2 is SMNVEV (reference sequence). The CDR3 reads CASGRGRGAFF. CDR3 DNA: TGTGCCAGCGGGCGGGGACGAGGAGCTTTCTTT.

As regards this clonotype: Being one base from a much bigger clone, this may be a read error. The CDR3 here is CASPGTGKRFSNQPQHF. DNA of the CDR3: TGTGCCAGCCCGGGGACAGGGAAGAGATTTAGCAATCAGCCCCAGCATTTT. The chain links TRBV11-3 to TRBJ1-5; 9 bases are a match to TRBD1. The germline V gene encodes CDR1 SGHNT and CDR2 YENEEA. This CDR3 comprises 17 residues. Trimming cost V 8 bases and J 0 bases; bases outside gene matches: 11.

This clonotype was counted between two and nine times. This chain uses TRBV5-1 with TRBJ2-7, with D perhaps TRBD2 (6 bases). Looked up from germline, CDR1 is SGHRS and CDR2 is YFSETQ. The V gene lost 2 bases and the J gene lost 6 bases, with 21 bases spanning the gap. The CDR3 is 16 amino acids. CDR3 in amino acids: CASSFLGGGPEGEQYF. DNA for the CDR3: TGCGCCAGCAGCTTTCTTGGCGGAGGCCCGGAGGGCGAGCAGTACTTC.

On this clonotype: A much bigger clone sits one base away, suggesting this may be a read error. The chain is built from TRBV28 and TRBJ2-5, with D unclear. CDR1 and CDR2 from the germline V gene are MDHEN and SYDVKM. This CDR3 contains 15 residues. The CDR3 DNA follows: TGTGCCGGCAGTTTATCCCCCAGAAGTAGAGAGACCCAGTACTTC. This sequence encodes CAGSLSPRSRETQYF.

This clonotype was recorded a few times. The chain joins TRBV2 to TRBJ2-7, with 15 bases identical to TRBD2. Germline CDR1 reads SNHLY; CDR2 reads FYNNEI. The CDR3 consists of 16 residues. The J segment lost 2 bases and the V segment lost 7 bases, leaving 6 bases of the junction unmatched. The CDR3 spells CASTGTSGRSPYEQYF. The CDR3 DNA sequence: TGTGCCAGCACTGGGACTAGCGGGAGGAGCCCCTACGAGCAGTACTTC.

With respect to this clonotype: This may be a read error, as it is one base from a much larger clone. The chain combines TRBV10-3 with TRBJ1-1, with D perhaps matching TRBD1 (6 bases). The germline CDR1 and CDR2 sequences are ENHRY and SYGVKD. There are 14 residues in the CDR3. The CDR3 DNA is TGTACCATCAGTGACACAGGGATGAACACTGAAGCTTTCTTT. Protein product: CTISDTGMNTEAFF.

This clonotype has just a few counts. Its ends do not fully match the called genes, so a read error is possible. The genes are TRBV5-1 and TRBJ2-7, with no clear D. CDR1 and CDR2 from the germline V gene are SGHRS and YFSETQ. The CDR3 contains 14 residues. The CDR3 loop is CASSFLGRDYEQCF. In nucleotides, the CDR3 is TGCGCCAGCAGCTTCTTAGGTAGGGATTACGAGCAGTGCTTC.

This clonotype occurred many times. CDR3 in DNA: TGTGCCAGCAGTGAAGGACTAGCGGAGATATACTCCTACAATGAGCAGTTCTTC. Translating gives CASSEGLAEIYSYNEQFF. The chain carries TRBV6-2 or TRBV6-3 and TRBJ2-1; 10 bases fit TRBD2. Germline loops: CDR1 MNHEY, CDR2 SVGEGT. The ends lost 5 bases at V and 0 bases at J; junction bases unmatched: 10. The CDR3 extends over 18 amino acids.